These 15 T cell receptor beta chains were sequenced from one sample in a study of early T cells in non-severe SARS-CoV-2 infection. TCRdb itself ran the 5' RACE reads through MiXCR, one entry per CDR3 protein. Of about 27,000 distinct CDR3 sequences listed, around 5.9% are singletons. The specimen was whole blood. These receptor sequences come from an adult who was a healthcare worker with PCR-confirmed SARS-CoV-2 infection or an uninfected control (not recorded which).

This clonotype was detected ten times or more. This chain uses TRBV14 with TRBJ2-3; unclear D gene. The V gene lost 4 bases and the J gene lost 0 bases, with 2 bases spanning the gap. The germline gives CDR1 SGHDN, CDR2 FVKESK. This CDR3 contains 12 residues. The CDR3 DNA is TGTGCCAGCAGCCTTAGCACAGATACGCAGTATTTT. Translated: CASSLSTDTQYF.

This clonotype is classed as medium-sized. The V and J genes are TRBV7-2 and TRBJ1-6, with 9 bases fitting TRBD1. This CDR3 has 15 residues. Trimming took 1 base from V and 10 from J; bases not matched to a gene: 5. Germline CDR1 SGHTA, CDR2 FQGNSA. Written as DNA, the CDR3 is TGTGCCAGCAGCTTAGAAGGGACAGGGCGGTCACCCCTCCACTTT. It codes for CASSLEGTGRSPLHF.

This clonotype has a count of ten or more. The chain links TRBV11-3 to TRBJ2-3, with 11 bases matching TRBD2. V shed 1 base and J 7 bases; nucleotides not matched to a gene: 4. Germline lookup yields CDR1 SGHNT and CDR2 YENEEA. CDR3 length: 15 residues. The CDR3 loop reads CASSLAASGGHTQYF. The CDR3 DNA is TGTGCCAGCAGCTTAGCCGCTAGCGGGGGGCATACGCAGTATTTT.

This clonotype has at least ten counts. This sequence joins TRBV5-4 and TRBJ2-1, with 10 bases aligning to TRBD1. After removal of 4 bases from V and 7 bases from J, the junction contained 8 bases not matched to a gene. Germline V lookup: CDR1 SGHNT, CDR2 YYREEE (reference sequence). The CDR3 has 15 amino acids. CDR3 nucleotide sequence: TGTGCCAGCAGCCACGGACAGGGGGGGTGGAATGAGCAGTTCTTC. Its translation is CASSHGQGGWNEQFF.

The gene calls are TRBV12-3 or TRBV12-4 and TRBJ2-5; D is tentatively TRBD1 or TRBD2 (5 bases each). The CDR3 totals 17 residues. The V end was cut by 3 bases, the J end by 2 bases, with 19 bases between. This CDR3 reads CASSLVPGARGQETQYF. The DNA of the CDR3 is TGTGCCAGCAGTTTGGTGCCCGGGGCTAGAGGGCAAGAGACCCAGTACTTC.

The CDR3, as DNA: TGTGCCAGCTTTGCTAGTCTGACTAGCACAGATACGCAGTATTTT. Its translation is CASFASLTSTDTQYF. The chain has TRBV18 and TRBJ2-3; D is ambiguous. This CDR3 is 15 amino acids long. Germline V gives CDR1 KGHSH, CDR2 LQKENI. Between the trimmed V and J ends, which lost 7 bases and 0 bases, there was a span of 14 bases.

The chain employs TRBV9 and TRBJ2-3; tentative D call: TRBD2 (5 bases). Germline V CDR1 and CDR2: SGDLS, YYNGEE. This CDR3 contains 17 residues. V lost 4 bases to trimming and J lost 2 bases, with 20 bases between them. This CDR3 reads CASSHAEGRRFTDTQYF. The CDR3 coding sequence is TGTGCCAGCAGCCATGCCGAAGGGCGGAGGTTCACAGATACGCAGTATTTT.

This clonotype was observed at least ten times. The rearrangement joins TRBV18 to TRBJ2-5; TRBD1 or TRBD2 may be the D gene (6 bases each). The CDR3 runs 16 residues. Trimming cost V 0 bases and J 4 bases, with 15 bases left between them. From germline, CDR1 is KGHSH and CDR2 LQKENI. CDR3 sequence: CASSPPRDTNLETQYF. The CDR3 DNA follows: TGTGCCAGCTCACCACCGCGGGACACTAACTTAGAGACCCAGTACTTC. Based on the CDR3 plus reference TRBV18 and TRBJ2-5, the full variable domain is NAGVMQNPRHLVRRRGQEARLRCSPMKGHSHVYWYRQLPEEGLKFMVYLQKENIIDESGMPKERFSAEFPKEGPSILRIQQVVRGDSAAYFCASSPPRDTNLETQYFGPGTRLLVL.

V usage is TRBV11-2 and J usage is TRBJ2-1; 9 nucleotides align to TRBD2. This CDR3 comprises 17 residues. J lost 0 bases, V lost 5 bases, and 8 bases had no gene match. CDR1 is SGHAT, CDR2 FQNNGV, per germline. The CDR3 nucleotides are TGTGCCAGCAGCAGATCCACTAGCGGGCGCTCCTACAATGAGCAGTTCTTC. Its translation is CASSRSTSGRSYNEQFF. The entire variable domain, with the rest obtained from reference TRBV11-2 and TRBJ2-1, is as follows: EAGVAQSPRYKIIEKRQSVAFWCNPISGHATLYWYQQILGQGPKLLIQFQNNGVVDDSQLPKDRFSAERLKGVDSTLKIQPAKLEDSAVYLCASSRSTSGRSYNEQFFGPGTRLTVL.

This clonotype was seen many times. The rearrangement links TRBV7-2 to TRBJ1-2; D not certain. The CDR3 is made up of 15 amino acids. Trimming removed 3 bases at V and 6 bases at J, with 17 bases between. The germline V gene has CDR1 SGHTA and CDR2 FQGNSA. CDR3 loop: CASSFQSRVSDGYTF. CDR3 DNA: TGTGCCAGCAGCTTTCAATCGAGGGTATCGGATGGCTACACCTTC.

This clonotype was seen at least ten times. The chain recombines TRBV3-1 with TRBJ1-1; D gene uncertain. This CDR3 is built from 14 residues. Germline V gene lookup returns CDR1 LGHDT and CDR2 YNNKEL (reference sequence). Trimming cost V 2 bases and J 4 bases, with 11 bases left between them. CDR3 in amino acids: CASSQFPLGTEAFF. The CDR3, as DNA: TGTGCCAGCAGCCAATTTCCCCTTGGCACTGAAGCTTTCTTT.

There are a few counts of this clonotype. The chain combines TRBV11-2 with TRBJ2-1; 7 nucleotides match TRBD2. The length of the CDR3 is 16 residues. CDR1 and CDR2 from the germline V gene are SGHAT and FQNNGV. Losses at the gene ends were 5 bases for V and 3 bases for J; bases not matched to a gene: 10. CDR3 amino acids: CASSPSAGWNYNEQFF. Written as DNA, the CDR3 is TGTGCCAGCAGCCCTTCAGCGGGATGGAACTACAATGAGCAGTTCTTC.

This clonotype showed up just a few times. The V call is TRBV5-1, the J call TRBJ1-1, with D unresolved. Germline-derived CDR1 and CDR2 are SGHRS and YFSETQ. The length of the CDR3 is 13 residues. The V gene lost 1 base and the J gene lost 1 base, with 5 bases spanning the gap. Here the CDR3 reads CASSLQRNTEAFF. CDR3 in DNA: TGCGCCAGCAGCTTGCAGAGGAACACTGAAGCTTTCTTT. The full variable domain, completed using reference TRBV5-1 and TRBJ1-1, is KAGVTQTPRYLIKTRGQQVTLSCSPISGHRSVSWYQQTPGQGLQFLFEYFSETQRNKGNFPGRFSGRQFSNSRSEMNVSTLELGDSALYLCASSLQRNTEAFFGQGTRLTVV.

Ten or more counts support this clonotype. The gene calls are TRBV28 and TRBJ2-7; D is perhaps TRBD2 (7 bases). CDR1 is MDHEN and CDR2 is SYDVKM in the germline V gene. V was trimmed by 11 bases and J by 0 bases, leaving 26 bases between them. This CDR3 contains 17 residues. In nucleotides, the CDR3 is TGTGCCCCCAAATGGGAGGGACACATATTACCCTCCTACGAGCAGTACTTC. The encoded protein is CAPKWEGHILPSYEQYF.

This clonotype was observed a handful of times. The chain joins TRBV29-1 to TRBJ2-2; no reliable D call. The CDR3 runs to 12 residues. Per the germline V gene, CDR1 is SQVTM and CDR2 is ANQGSEA. The CDR3 sequence is CTSTDNTGELFF. CDR3 DNA: TGCACTTCGACGGATAACACCGGGGAGCTGTTTTTT.